In this sample, the clone carrying this TCR beta chain is large. Its target is unknown. This beta chain is an unintended read in a library built for alpha chains; its size means little. The sample comes from a study of spatial heterogeneity in lung cancer. Whole-study findings and limits: Counts of expanded intratumoral alpha and beta TCRs tracked tumor mutation counts.

Time point denoted: sample taken at primary tumor resection. Whole RNA obtained from tumor, nontumor lung or frozen PBMC underwent sequencing without sorting. TCRdb reprocessed the 5' RACE reads via MiXCR and lists one record per CDR3 protein. The table shows over a thousand distinct CDR3 sequences, with less than 15% occurring only once. The CDR3 extends over 15 amino acids. Germline values: CDR1 SGHTA, CDR2 FQGNSA. V trimming: 1 base; J trimming: 3 bases; junction bases outside the gene matches: 3. This clonotype was sampled from a male donor with early-stage non-small cell lung cancer. Specimen: lung tumor tissue, collected at surgery. The chain uses TRBV7-2 and TRBJ2-3; 8 bases map to TRBD1. Here the CDR3 DNA reads TGTGCCAGCAGCTTAGGGACAGGGAGAACAGATACGCAGTATTTT. Encoded protein: CASSLGTGRTDTQYF.